Listed below are T cell receptor beta chains from one sample, sequenced in a study of cytomegalovirus exposure and HLA in healthy donors. Sequencing was performed with immunoSEQ multiplex PCR; in TCRdb, only in-frame clones are kept and a portion is missing. The table has tens of thousands of clones, around three quarters seen once; the top ten hold under 6.5%. Material: PBMCs. The source is a man aged 50 or older in good health and CMV-seronegative. Both conserved end residues are part of each CDR3. Each record gives: clone size, V gene, D gene, J gene, CDR3 DNA, CDR3 protein. A D gene is named only where the DNA matches it firmly. Some rows have no size entry. The others give once, few or many, or a class for an expanded clone.

.	TRBV19	TRBD2	TRBJ2-1	TGTGCCAGTAGTATCCTAGCGGGGGGCGTCTATGAGCAGTTCTTC	CASSILAGGVYEQFF
.	TRBV10-2	.	TRBJ1-2	TGCGCCAGCAGTGAGTCGAGAGGGTTCAGTGGCTACACCTTC	CASSESRGFSGYTF
.	TRBV7-6	TRBD1	TRBJ1-1	TGTGCCAGCAACCGCCAGGGGGAATTCACTGAAGCTTTCTTT	CASNRQGEFTEAFF
medium-sized	TRBV5-1	.	TRBJ1-5	TGCGCCAGCACTCACTATTCCTGGAGGCCCCAGCATTTT	CASTHYSWRPQHF
.	TRBV19	.	TRBJ2-3	TGTGCCAGTAGTCCGCTGTCGGGAGTTGGGACAGATACGCAGTATTTT	CASSPLSGVGTDTQYF
.	TRBV6-5	.	TRBJ2-7	TGTGCCAGCAGTACGGGGACACCTGCCTACGAGCAGTACTTC	CASSTGTPAYEQYF
.	TRBV27	.	TRBJ2-1	TGTGCCAGCCACCCGTGGAAACAGCACTACAATGAGCAGTTCTTC	CASHPWKQHYNEQFF
once	TRBV4-1	.	TRBJ1-5	TGCGCCAGCAGCCAAGAAAGTCGTCGCGGGTTGGGTCAGCCCCAGCATTTT	CASSQESRRGLGQPQHF
.	TRBV2	.	TRBJ1-1	TGTGCCAGTAAGAGCCAGGGCTACACTGAAGCTTTCTTT	CASKSQGYTEAFF
.	TRBV29-1	TRBD2	TRBJ2-2	TGCAGCGTTCCACTAGCGGGAGGAACTAACACCGGGGAGCTGTTTTTT	CSVPLAGGTNTGELFF
.	TRBV6-1	.	TRBJ1-1	TGTGCCAGCAGTGAACAGCGGGCAGGGAGGGCTGAAGCTTTCTTT	CASSEQRAGRAEAFF
.	TRBV4-1	TRBD2	TRBJ2-3	TGCGCCAGCAGCCAAGGCGCTAGCGGGAGGGCAGAAGATACGCAGTATTTT	CASSQGASGRAEDTQYF
.	TRBV2	TRBD1	TRBJ2-2	TGTGCCAGCAGGGGGACAGGGAACACCGGGGAGCTGTTTTTT	CASRGTGNTGELFF
.	TRBV30	.	TRBJ1-1	TGTGCCTGGAGTGTAATGCGCTCCGAAGCTTTCTTT	CAWSVMRSEAFF
.	TRBV4-1	.	TRBJ1-5	TGCGCCAGCAGTTCTAACCCACTAGAGAGCAATCAGCCCCAGCATTTT	CASSSNPLESNQPQHF
.	TRBV29-1	.	TRBJ2-1	TGCAGCGTTGTCCGGTCTCCCCAGGGCGAGCAGTTCTTC	CSVVRSPQGEQFF
.	TRBV29-1	TRBD1	TRBJ1-2	TGCAGCGTTGACAGGGGGCTGTATGGCTACACCTTC	CSVDRGLYGYTF
.	TRBV30	TRBD1	TRBJ1-4	TGTGCCTGGTTACAGGGGCTGAATGAAAAACTGTTTTTT	CAWLQGLNEKLFF
.	TRBV25-1	.	TRBJ1-3	TGTGCCAGCAGTGAACAGTCGTCCGTTGGCTCTGGAAACACCATATATTTT	CASSEQSSVGSGNTIYF
few	TRBV18	TRBD1	TRBJ1-2	TGTGCCAGCTCACCACCGAAACTGGACAGGAAAGCTAACTATGGCTACACCTTC	CASSPPKLDRKANYGYTF
.	TRBV6-4	.	TRBJ1-5	TGTGCCAGCAGTGAGTCGCAGGGAGGGCCCCAGCATTTT	CASSESQGGPQHF
.	TRBV28	.	TRBJ1-2	TGTGCCAGCAGCCAACAGGGAAACTATGGCTACACCTTC	CASSQQGNYGYTF
.	TRBV2	TRBD1	TRBJ2-3	TGTGCCAGCAGTGCGGACAGGGGTGCATCAGATACGCAGTATTTT	CASSADRGASDTQYF
.	TRBV18	TRBD1	TRBJ1-2	TGTGCCAGCTCACCTGGGACAGGGGATCTCTATGGCTACACCTTC	CASSPGTGDLYGYTF
.	TRBV7-9	TRBD1	TRBJ1-2	TGTGCCAGCAGCCCCGGGACAGGGGCGGGGGGCTACACCTTC	CASSPGTGAGGYTF
few	TRBV2	TRBD1	TRBJ1-1	TGTGCCAGCAGTGGACAGGGTTGGTTCACTGAAGCTTTCTTT	CASSGQGWFTEAFF
few	TRBV5-1	TRBD1	TRBJ1-2	TGCGCCAGCAGCCACGGGACAGGGGGCTTGAATGGCTACACCTTC	CASSHGTGGLNGYTF
.	TRBV27	.	TRBJ2-4	TGTGCCAGCAGTTTATCTTGGGCGACCAAAAACATTCAGTACTTC	CASSLSWATKNIQYF
few	TRBV6-1	.	TRBJ1-4	TGTGCCAGCAAATCGGGAGGTAATAATGAAAAACTGTTTTTT	CASKSGGNNEKLFF
.	TRBV6-6	TRBD2	TRBJ2-7	TGTGCCAGCAGTAGCCCCGGGACTAGCGGGTTATACGAGCAGTACTTC	CASSSPGTSGLYEQYF
.	TRBV10-1	.	TRBJ2-3	TGCGCCAGCAGTGAAACCACTATTAGCACAGATACGCAGTATTTT	CASSETTISTDTQYF
.	TRBV2	TRBD1	TRBJ2-7	TGTGCCAGTACAACAGGGGGATCCTACGAGCAGTACTTC	CASTTGGSYEQYF
.	TRBV30	TRBD1	TRBJ1-2	TGTGCCTGGACCGCTAAACAGGGGCTGGGTTATGGCTACACCTTC	CAWTAKQGLGYGYTF